A selection of T cell receptor beta chains follows, all from one sample in a study of shared clonotypes between healthy human individuals. Generated by immunoSEQ multiplex PCR, the TCRdb table keeps only in-frame clones and is missing some. The repertoire holds over 400,000 clones, with roughly 95% as singletons. Material: naive CD4+ T cells sorted from blood. The receptors here all came from a woman younger than 45 in good health. Each CDR3 is given with its conserved first and last residue. Each record gives: D gene, V gene, clone size, J gene, CDR3 protein, CDR3 DNA. A D gene is named only where the DNA matches it firmly. Clone size is given for some rows only: seen once, a few or many times, or a class if the clone is expanded.

-,TRBV6-5,once,TRBJ2-1,CASSRNRDKDNEQFF,TGTGCCAGCAGTCGAAACCGGGACAAGGACAATGAGCAGTTCTTC
-,TRBV25-1,-,TRBJ1-3,CASSDSYSGNTIYF,TGTGCCAGCAGTGACAGTTACTCTGGAAACACCATATATTTT
-,TRBV10-3,-,TRBJ2-7,CAISQPRGSSYEQYF,TGTGCCATCAGTCAACCCCGGGGATCCTCCTACGAGCAGTACTTC
-,TRBV29-1,-,TRBJ2-1,CSVEDRRGNNEQFF,TGCAGCGTTGAAGATCGGCGTGGAAACAATGAGCAGTTCTTC
TRBD1,TRBV11-3,once,TRBJ2-7,CASSQGDRGTYEQYF,TGTGCCAGCAGCCAAGGGGACAGAGGGACCTACGAGCAGTACTTC
-,TRBV10-3,-,TRBJ1-4,CAISDNEKLFF,TGTGCCATCAGCGATAATGAAAAACTGTTTTTT
-,TRBV5-6,-,TRBJ2-4,CASSTYELAKNIQYF,TGTGCCAGCAGCACGTATGAACTAGCCAAAAACATTCAGTACTTC
-,TRBV7-2,-,TRBJ2-6,CASSLGGSISGANVLTF,TGTGCCAGCAGCTTAGGGGGATCGATCTCTGGGGCCAACGTCCTGACTTTC
-,TRBV10-3,-,TRBJ1-1,CAISVEALGTEAFF,TGTGCCATCAGTGTAGAGGCCCTGGGGACTGAAGCTTTCTTT
-,TRBV28,once,TRBJ1-1,CASNSPQGHTEAFF,TGTGCCAGCAATTCCCCCCAAGGGCACACTGAAGCTTTCTTT
TRBD1,TRBV6-1,few,TRBJ1-2,CASSTMGQGAYGYTF,TGTGCCAGCAGTACCATGGGACAGGGGGCGTATGGCTACACCTTC
-,TRBV10-3,-,TRBJ1-3,CAISESIGESGNTIYF,TGTGCCATCAGTGAGTCTATAGGGGAATCAGGAAACACCATATATTTT
-,TRBV5-1,once,TRBJ2-2,CASSGGANTGELFF,TGCGCCAGCAGCGGCGGTGCGAACACCGGGGAGCTGTTTTTT
TRBD1,TRBV10-2,-,TRBJ2-7,CASSTTGSYEQYF,TGCGCCAGCAGTACGACAGGGTCCTACGAGCAGTACTTC
-,TRBV28,-,TRBJ1-1,CASISMGQNTEAFF,TGTGCCAGCATCTCGATGGGCCAGAACACTGAAGCTTTCTTT
TRBD1,TRBV2,-,TRBJ1-2,CAIKTGGNYGYTF,TGTGCCATCAAGACAGGGGGTAACTATGGCTACACCTTC
TRBD2,TRBV9,once,TRBJ2-1,CASSVGGFSYNEQFF,TGTGCCAGCAGCGTGGGGGGGTTTTCCTACAATGAGCAGTTCTTC
TRBD2,TRBV5-4,-,TRBJ2-3,CASSLKLAGDFTDTQYF,TGTGCCAGCAGCTTAAAACTAGCGGGGGACTTCACAGATACGCAGTATTTT
TRBD2,TRBV6-5,few,TRBJ2-7,CATPRGRHEQYF,TGTGCCACCCCCCGCGGGAGGCACGAGCAGTACTTC
-,TRBV28,once,TRBJ2-7,CASSLPGSYEQYF,TGTGCCAGCAGTTTACCAGGCTCCTACGAGCAGTACTTC
-,TRBV19,-,TRBJ1-3,CASTQDAVSGNTIYF,TGTGCCAGTACCCAGGACGCCGTCTCTGGAAACACCATATATTTT
TRBD1,TRBV11-2,-,TRBJ2-7,CASRTTGTGKYEQYF,TGTGCCAGCAGAACAACCGGGACAGGGAAATACGAGCAGTACTTC
-,TRBV5-8,-,TRBJ1-4,CASSLVQRNEKLFF,TGTGCCAGCAGCTTGGTTCAGAGGAATGAAAAACTGTTTTTT
-,TRBV28,-,TRBJ2-1,CASSLYRDVYNEQFF,TGTGCCAGCAGTTTGTACCGGGACGTCTACAATGAGCAGTTCTTC
-,TRBV2,-,TRBJ2-1,CASSGLVNYNEQFF,TGTGCCAGCTCGGGTCTAGTTAACTACAATGAGCAGTTCTTC
-,TRBV27,-,TRBJ1-6,CASSIPGSPLHF,TGTGCCAGCAGTATTCCAGGTTCACCCCTCCACTTT
TRBD2,TRBV5-1,-,TRBJ2-7,CASSLGSGVSYEQYF,TGCGCCAGCAGCTTGGGGAGCGGGGTATCCTACGAGCAGTACTTC
TRBD1,TRBV15,once,TRBJ1-2,CATSSGQAGNYGYTF,TGTGCCACCAGCAGTGGACAGGCGGGGAACTATGGCTACACCTTC
TRBD2,TRBV5-8,-,TRBJ2-1,CASSLDGRAYNEQFF,TGTGCCAGCAGCTTGGATGGGAGGGCCTACAATGAGCAGTTCTTC
-,TRBV6-5,-,TRBJ1-1,CASSLDSRVRAFF,TGTGCCAGCAGCCTTGACAGCCGGGTTAGAGCTTTCTTT
-,TRBV27,-,TRBJ1-4,CASSGVATNEKLFF,TGTGCCAGCAGTGGAGTTGCAACTAATGAAAAACTGTTTTTT
TRBD1,TRBV5-1,-,TRBJ2-7,CASSPWTGSSYEQYF,TGCGCCAGCAGCCCATGGACAGGAAGCTCCTACGAGCAGTACTTC
-,TRBV5-1,-,TRBJ2-1,CASSLEAFSSYNEQFF,TGCGCCAGCAGCTTGGAAGCCTTTAGCTCCTACAATGAGCAGTTCTTC
-,TRBV5-1,few,TRBJ1-1,CASSPGEGLSTEAFF,TGCGCCAGCAGCCCTGGTGAAGGGTTAAGCACTGAAGCTTTCTTT
TRBD2,TRBV5-1,-,TRBJ2-1,CASSLGLAGAIEQFF,TGCGCCAGCAGCTTGGGACTAGCGGGAGCTATTGAGCAGTTCTTC
TRBD1,TRBV2,-,TRBJ1-5,CASREDRGNQPQHF,TGTGCCAGCAGGGAAGACAGGGGCAATCAGCCCCAGCATTTT
TRBD1,TRBV9,-,TRBJ1-3,CASSGQGTLSGNTIYF,TGTGCCAGCAGCGGACAGGGGACCCTCTCTGGAAACACCATATATTTT
TRBD1,TRBV6-6,-,TRBJ2-3,CASRKGQNTDTQYF,TGTGCCAGCAGAAAGGGACAGAACACAGATACGCAGTATTTT
TRBD1,TRBV10-3,-,TRBJ1-5,CAISPGQGGQPQHF,TGTGCCATCAGCCCGGGACAGGGGGGCCAGCCCCAGCATTTT
-,TRBV4-2,-,TRBJ2-4,CASSPAWREAKNIQYF,TGTGCCAGCAGCCCCGCGTGGAGGGAGGCCAAAAACATTCAGTACTTC
-,TRBV5-8,once,TRBJ1-5,CASSRVSVRNQPQHF,TGTGCCAGCAGCAGGGTATCTGTGCGCAATCAGCCCCAGCATTTT
-,TRBV27,-,TRBJ2-6,CASSWGLSGANVLTF,TGTGCCAGCAGTTGGGGGCTTTCTGGGGCCAACGTCCTGACTTTC
-,TRBV7-9,-,TRBJ2-3,CASSFDRLSSTDTQYF,TGTGCCAGCAGTTTCGACAGGTTATCTAGCACAGATACGCAGTATTTT
TRBD2,TRBV28,-,TRBJ2-3,CASSFAGGPSDTQYF,TGTGCCAGCAGTTTCGCGGGAGGGCCTTCAGATACGCAGTATTTT
TRBD1,TRBV13,-,TRBJ2-7,CASSPPGQSYEQYF,TGTGCCAGCAGCCCCCCGGGACAGTCCTACGAGCAGTACTTC
-,TRBV18,-,TRBJ1-1,CASSVGVGFMNTEAFF,TGTGCCAGCTCAGTGGGGGTGGGCTTCATGAACACTGAAGCTTTCTTT
-,TRBV5-8,-,TRBJ2-6,CASSFTGIPGANVLTF,TGTGCCAGCAGCTTCACAGGGATCCCTGGGGCCAACGTCCTGACTTTC
TRBD2,TRBV27,-,TRBJ2-1,CASGAPGQGIAGGSNEQFF,TGTGCCAGCGGTGCGCCGGGACAGGGAATAGCGGGAGGGAGCAATGAGCAGTTCTTC
-,TRBV5-4,-,TRBJ2-2,CASSFEQANTGELFF,TGTGCCAGCAGCTTCGAACAGGCGAACACCGGGGAGCTGTTTTTT
-,TRBV18,-,TRBJ1-4,CASSPAGHWGEKLFF,TGTGCCAGCTCACCCGCGGGCCATTGGGGTGAAAAACTGTTTTTT
-,TRBV28,-,TRBJ2-1,CASSQLPGWQFF,TGTGCCAGCAGCCAATTACCCGGGTGGCAGTTCTTC
TRBD1,TRBV6-5,once,TRBJ1-4,CASSRGQGGEKLFF,TGTGCCAGCAGCCGGGGACAGGGTGGTGAAAAACTGTTTTTT
-,TRBV10-1,-,TRBJ2-7,CASSNSGLAGEQYF,TGCGCCAGCAGTAATTCGGGTTTGGCGGGCGAGCAGTACTTC
-,TRBV6-6,-,TRBJ1-5,CASSYRDHQPQHF,TGTGCCAGCAGTTACAGGGACCATCAGCCCCAGCATTTT
TRBD2,TRBV5-1,-,TRBJ2-7,CASRLAGDEQYF,TGCGCCAGCAGACTAGCGGGTGACGAGCAGTACTTC
-,TRBV6-5,once,TRBJ2-3,CASSYQGYTDTQYF,TGTGCCAGCAGTTACCAGGGCTACACAGATACGCAGTATTTT
-,TRBV11-2,-,TRBJ1-4,CASSLFPPRVGEKLFF,TGTGCCAGCAGCTTATTTCCCCCCCGGGTAGGGGAAAAACTGTTTTTT
-,TRBV5-1,-,TRBJ2-7,CASSLSISYEQYF,TGCGCCAGCAGCTTAAGTATTTCCTACGAGCAGTACTTC
TRBD2,TRBV7-9,once,TRBJ2-3,CASLAGTDTQYF,TGTGCCAGTCTAGCGGGAACGGATACGCAGTATTTT